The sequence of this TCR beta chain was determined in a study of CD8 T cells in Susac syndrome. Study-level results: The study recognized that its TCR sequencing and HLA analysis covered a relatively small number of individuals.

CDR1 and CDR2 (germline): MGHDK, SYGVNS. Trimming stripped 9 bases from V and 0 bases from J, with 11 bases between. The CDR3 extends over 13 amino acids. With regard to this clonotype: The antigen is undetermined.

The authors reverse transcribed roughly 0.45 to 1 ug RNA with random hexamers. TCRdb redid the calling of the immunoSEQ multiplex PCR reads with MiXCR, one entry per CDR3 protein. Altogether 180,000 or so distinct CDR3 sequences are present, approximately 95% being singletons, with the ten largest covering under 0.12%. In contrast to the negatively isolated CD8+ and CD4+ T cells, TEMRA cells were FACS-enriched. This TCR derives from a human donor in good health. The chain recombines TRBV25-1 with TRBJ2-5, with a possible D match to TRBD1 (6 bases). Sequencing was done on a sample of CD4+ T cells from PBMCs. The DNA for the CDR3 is TGTGCCAGTAGGGACATAAACCAAGAGACCCAGTACTTC. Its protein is CASRDINQETQYF.